This T cell receptor (beta chain) was sequenced during a study of shared clonotypes between healthy human individuals. At the level of the study: A couple of female and a few male donors aged 18 to 49 were enrolled.

CDR1 and CDR2 (germline): ENHRY, SYGVKD. This CDR3 has 14 amino acids. V was clipped by 0 bases and J by 7 bases, with 9 bases between them. In the CD4+ fraction, cells were divided into CD45RA+ naive and CD45RA-negative memory subsets. This clone turned up a few times. TCRdb's table, derived via immunoSEQ multiplex PCR, lists solely in-frame clones and lacks some. Of about 1 million clones listed, approximately 72% are singletons. This clonotype was obtained from a man aged 18-30 years in good health. Sample: memory CD4+ T cells sorted from blood. Subset: CD45RA-negative fraction. The gene calls are TRBV10-3 and TRBJ1-4; D gene unclear. CDR3 loop: CAISESSTVEKLFF. In DNA form, the CDR3 reads TGTGCCATCAGTGAGTCGTCTACGGTTGAAAAACTGTTTTTT.